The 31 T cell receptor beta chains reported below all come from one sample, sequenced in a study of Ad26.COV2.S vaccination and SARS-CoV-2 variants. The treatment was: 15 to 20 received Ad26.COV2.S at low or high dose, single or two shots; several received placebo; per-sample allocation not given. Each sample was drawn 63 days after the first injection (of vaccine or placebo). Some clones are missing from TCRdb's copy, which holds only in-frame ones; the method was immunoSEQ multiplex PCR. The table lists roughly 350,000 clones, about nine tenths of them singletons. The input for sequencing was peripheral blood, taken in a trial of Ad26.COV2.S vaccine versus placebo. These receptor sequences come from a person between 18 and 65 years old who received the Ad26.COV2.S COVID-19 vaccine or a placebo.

The CDR3, as DNA: TGTGCCAGCAGCTTAGTCGGACAGGGCAATGAGCAGTTCTTC. It encodes CASSLVGQGNEQFF. The chain carries TRBV11-3 and TRBJ2-1, with 8 nucleotides matching TRBD1. Unmatched junction bases numbered 2, after V lost 1 base and J lost 6 bases. CDR3 length: 14 amino acids. The germline gives CDR1 SGHNT, CDR2 YENEEA.

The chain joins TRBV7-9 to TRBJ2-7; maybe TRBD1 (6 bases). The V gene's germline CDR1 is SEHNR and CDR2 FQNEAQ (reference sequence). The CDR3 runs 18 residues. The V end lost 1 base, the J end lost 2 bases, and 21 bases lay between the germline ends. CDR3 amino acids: CASSLGLFEGTHAYEQYF. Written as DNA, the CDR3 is TGTGCCAGCAGCTTAGGTTTGTTTGAGGGGACACATGCCTACGAGCAGTACTTC.

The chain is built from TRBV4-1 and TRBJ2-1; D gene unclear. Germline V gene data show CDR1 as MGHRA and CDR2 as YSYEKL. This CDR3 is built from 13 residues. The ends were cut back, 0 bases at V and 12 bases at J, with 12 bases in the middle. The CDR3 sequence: CASSQDEETWQFF. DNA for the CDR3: TGCGCCAGCAGCCAAGATGAGGAGACCTGGCAGTTCTTC.

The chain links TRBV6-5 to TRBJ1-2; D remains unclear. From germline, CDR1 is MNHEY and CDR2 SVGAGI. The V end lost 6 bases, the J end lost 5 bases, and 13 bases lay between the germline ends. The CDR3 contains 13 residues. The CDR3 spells CASSPATRYGYTF. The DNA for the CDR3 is TGTGCCAGCAGCCCAGCGACGAGGTATGGCTACACCTTC.

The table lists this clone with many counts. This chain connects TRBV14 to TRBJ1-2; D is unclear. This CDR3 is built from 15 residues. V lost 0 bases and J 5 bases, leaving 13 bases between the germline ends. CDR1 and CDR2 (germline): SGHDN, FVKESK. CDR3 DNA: TGTGCCAGCAGCCAAGATACGAACGGCCCGTATGGCTACACCTTC. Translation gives CASSQDTNGPYGYTF.

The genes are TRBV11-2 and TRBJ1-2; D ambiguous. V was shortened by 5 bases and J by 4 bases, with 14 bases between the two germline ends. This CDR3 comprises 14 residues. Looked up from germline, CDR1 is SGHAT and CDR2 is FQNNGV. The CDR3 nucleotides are TGTGCCAGCAGCCATACCGCGGCGCCCTATGGCTACACCTTC. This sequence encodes CASSHTAAPYGYTF.

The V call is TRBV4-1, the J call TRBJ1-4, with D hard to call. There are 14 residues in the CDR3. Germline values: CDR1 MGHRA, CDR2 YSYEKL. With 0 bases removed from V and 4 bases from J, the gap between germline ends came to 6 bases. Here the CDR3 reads CASSQDLSNEKLFF. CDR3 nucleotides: TGCGCCAGCAGCCAAGATCTGAGTAATGAAAAACTGTTTTTT.

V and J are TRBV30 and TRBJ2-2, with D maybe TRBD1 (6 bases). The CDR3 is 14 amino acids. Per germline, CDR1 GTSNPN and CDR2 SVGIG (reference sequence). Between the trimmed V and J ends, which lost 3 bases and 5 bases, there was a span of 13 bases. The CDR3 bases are TGTGCCTGGAGACTTGACAGGTCGACCGGGGAGCTGTTTTTT. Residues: CAWRLDRSTGELFF.

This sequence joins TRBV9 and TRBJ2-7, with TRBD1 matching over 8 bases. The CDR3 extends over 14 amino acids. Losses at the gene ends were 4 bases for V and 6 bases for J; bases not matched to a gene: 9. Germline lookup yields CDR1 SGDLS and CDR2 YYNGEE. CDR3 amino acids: CASSQRQGFGEQYF. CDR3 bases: TGTGCCAGCAGCCAACGACAGGGGTTCGGCGAGCAGTACTTC.

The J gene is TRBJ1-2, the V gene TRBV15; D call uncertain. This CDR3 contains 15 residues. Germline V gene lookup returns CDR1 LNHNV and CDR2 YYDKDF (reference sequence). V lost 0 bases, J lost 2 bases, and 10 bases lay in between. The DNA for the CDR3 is TGTGCCACCAGCAGAGATGATCGGGAGAACTATGGCTACACCTTC. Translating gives CATSRDDRENYGYTF.

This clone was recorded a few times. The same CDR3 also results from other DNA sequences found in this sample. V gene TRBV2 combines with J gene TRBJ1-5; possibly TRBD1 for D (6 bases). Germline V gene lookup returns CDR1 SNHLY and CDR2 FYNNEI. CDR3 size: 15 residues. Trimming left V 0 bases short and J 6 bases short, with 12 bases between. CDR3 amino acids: CASSEARGAGQPQHF. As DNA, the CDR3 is TGTGCCAGCAGTGAAGCGAGGGGGGCGGGTCAGCCCCAGCATTTT.

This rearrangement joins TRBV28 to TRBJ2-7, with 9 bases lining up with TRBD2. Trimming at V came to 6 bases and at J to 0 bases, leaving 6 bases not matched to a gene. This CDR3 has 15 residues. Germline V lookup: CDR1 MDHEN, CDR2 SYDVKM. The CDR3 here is CASRSSGGDSYEQYF. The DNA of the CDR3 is TGTGCCAGCAGAAGTAGCGGGGGAGACTCCTACGAGCAGTACTTC.

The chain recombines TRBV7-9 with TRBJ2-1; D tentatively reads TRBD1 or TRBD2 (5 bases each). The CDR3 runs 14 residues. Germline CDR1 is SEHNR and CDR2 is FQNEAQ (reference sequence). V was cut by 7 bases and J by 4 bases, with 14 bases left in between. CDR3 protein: CASIGDGGYNEQFF. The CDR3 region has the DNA TGTGCCAGCATCGGGGACGGAGGATACAATGAGCAGTTCTTC. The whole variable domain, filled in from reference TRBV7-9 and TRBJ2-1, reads DTGVSQNPRHKITKRGQNVTFRCDPISEHNRLYWYRQTLGQGPEFLTYFQNEAQLEKSRLLSDRFSAERPKGSFSTLEIQRTEQGDSAMYLCASIGDGGYNEQFFGPGTRLTVL.

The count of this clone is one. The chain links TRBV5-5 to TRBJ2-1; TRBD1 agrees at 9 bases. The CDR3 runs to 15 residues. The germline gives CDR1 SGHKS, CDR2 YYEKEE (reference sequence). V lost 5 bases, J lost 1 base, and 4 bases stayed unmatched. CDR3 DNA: TGTGCCAGCAGTCCCGGGACAGGGTCCTACAATGAGCAGTTCTTC. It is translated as CASSPGTGSYNEQFF.

The DNA for the CDR3 is TGTGCCAGTACCACAGGGGGCGGCACAGATACGCAGTATTTT. It is translated as CASTTGGGTDTQYF. The chain carries TRBV19 and TRBJ2-3, with 9 bases that match TRBD1. The length of the CDR3 is 14 residues. V gave up 7 bases and J gave up 1 base; unmatched junction bases: 3. Per the germline V gene, CDR1 is LNHDA and CDR2 is SQIVND (reference sequence).

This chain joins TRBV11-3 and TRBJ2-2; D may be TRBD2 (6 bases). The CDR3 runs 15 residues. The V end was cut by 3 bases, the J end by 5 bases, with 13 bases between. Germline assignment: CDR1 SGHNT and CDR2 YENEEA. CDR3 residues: CASSFRAEGTGELFF. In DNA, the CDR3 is TGTGCCAGCAGCTTTAGGGCGGAGGGAACCGGGGAGCTGTTTTTT.

As DNA, the CDR3 is TGTGCCAGCAGTCTCCCCCATACCCGAAACTATGGCTACACCTTC. Its translation: CASSLPHTRNYGYTF. The chain joins TRBV7-2 to TRBJ1-2; unclear D gene. Germline loops: CDR1 SGHTA, CDR2 FQGNSA. This CDR3 has 15 residues. V lost 6 bases and J 2 bases, leaving 16 bases between the germline ends.

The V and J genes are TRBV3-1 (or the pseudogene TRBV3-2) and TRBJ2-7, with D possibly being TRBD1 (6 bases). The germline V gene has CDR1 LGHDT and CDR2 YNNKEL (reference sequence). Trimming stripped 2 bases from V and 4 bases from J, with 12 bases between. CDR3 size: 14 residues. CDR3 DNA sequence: TGTGCCAGCAGCCAAACAGGGTACAGGTACGAGCAGTACTTC. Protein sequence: CASSQTGYRYEQYF.

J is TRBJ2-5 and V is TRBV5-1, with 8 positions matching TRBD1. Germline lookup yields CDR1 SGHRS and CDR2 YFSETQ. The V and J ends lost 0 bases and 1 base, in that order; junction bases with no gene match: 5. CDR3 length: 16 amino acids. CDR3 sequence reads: CASSLANRGSQETQYF. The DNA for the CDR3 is TGCGCCAGCAGCTTGGCGAACAGGGGGTCCCAAGAGACCCAGTACTTC.

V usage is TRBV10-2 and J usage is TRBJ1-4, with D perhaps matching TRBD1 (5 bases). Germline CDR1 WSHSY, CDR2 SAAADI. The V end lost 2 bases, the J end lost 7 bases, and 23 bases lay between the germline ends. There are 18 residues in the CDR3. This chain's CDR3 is CASSEPGLVGTFSEKLFF. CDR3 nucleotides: TGCGCCAGCAGTGAGCCGGGACTGGTGGGGACTTTTAGTGAAAAACTGTTTTTT.

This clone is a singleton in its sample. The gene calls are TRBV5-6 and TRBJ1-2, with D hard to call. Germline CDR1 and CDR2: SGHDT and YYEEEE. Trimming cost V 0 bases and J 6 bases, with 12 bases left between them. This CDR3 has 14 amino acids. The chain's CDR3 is CASSLGTERHGYTF. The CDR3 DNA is TGTGCCAGCAGCTTGGGGACCGAGAGGCATGGCTACACCTTC.

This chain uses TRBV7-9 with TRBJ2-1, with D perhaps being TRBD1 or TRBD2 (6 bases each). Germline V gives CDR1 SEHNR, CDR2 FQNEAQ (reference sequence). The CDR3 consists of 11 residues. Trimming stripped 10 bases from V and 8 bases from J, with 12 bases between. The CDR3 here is CATMGGYEQFF. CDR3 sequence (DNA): TGTGCCACCATGGGGGGCTATGAGCAGTTCTTC.

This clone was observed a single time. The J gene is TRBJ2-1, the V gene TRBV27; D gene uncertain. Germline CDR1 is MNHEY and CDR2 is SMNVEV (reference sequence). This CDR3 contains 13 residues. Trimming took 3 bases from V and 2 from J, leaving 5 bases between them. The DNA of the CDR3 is TGTGCCAGCAGTTTCGATCCCTACAATGAGCAGTTCTTC. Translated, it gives CASSFDPYNEQFF.

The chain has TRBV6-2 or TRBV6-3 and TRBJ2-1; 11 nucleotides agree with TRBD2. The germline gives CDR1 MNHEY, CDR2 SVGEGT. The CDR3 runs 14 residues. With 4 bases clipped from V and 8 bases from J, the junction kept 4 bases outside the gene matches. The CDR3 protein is CASSLAGGDDEQFF. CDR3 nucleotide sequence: TGTGCCAGCAGTTTAGCGGGGGGGGACGATGAGCAGTTCTTC.

CDR3 loop: CASRPTGGNQPQHF. Here the CDR3 DNA reads TGTGCCAGCAGACCCACAGGGGGCAATCAGCCCCAGCATTTT. This rearrangement joins TRBV6-5 to TRBJ1-5; 7 bases are a match to TRBD1. The V gene end was trimmed by 6 bases and the J gene end by 2 bases; junction bases not matched to a gene: 4. From germline, CDR1 is MNHEY and CDR2 SVGAGI. The CDR3 is made up of 14 amino acids.

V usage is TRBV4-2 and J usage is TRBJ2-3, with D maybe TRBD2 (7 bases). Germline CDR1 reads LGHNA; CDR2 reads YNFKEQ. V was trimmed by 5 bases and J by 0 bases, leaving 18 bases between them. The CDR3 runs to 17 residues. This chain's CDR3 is CASSKKVGGASTDTQYF. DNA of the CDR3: TGTGCCAGCAGCAAAAAGGTTGGGGGGGCGAGCACAGATACGCAGTATTTT.

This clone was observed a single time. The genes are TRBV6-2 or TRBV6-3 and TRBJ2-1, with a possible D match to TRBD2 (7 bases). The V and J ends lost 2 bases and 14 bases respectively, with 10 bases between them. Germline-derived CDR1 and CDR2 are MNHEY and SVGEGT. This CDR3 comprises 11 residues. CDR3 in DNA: TGTGCCAGCAGTTACGTAGGGGGGGAGTTCTTC. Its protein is CASSYVGGEFF.

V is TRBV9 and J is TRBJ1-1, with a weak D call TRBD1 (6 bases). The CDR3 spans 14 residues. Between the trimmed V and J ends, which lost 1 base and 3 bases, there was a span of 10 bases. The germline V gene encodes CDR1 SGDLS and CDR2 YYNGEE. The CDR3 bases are TGTGCCAGCAGCGTAAGCAGGGGAGACACTGAAGCTTTCTTT. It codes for CASSVSRGDTEAFF.

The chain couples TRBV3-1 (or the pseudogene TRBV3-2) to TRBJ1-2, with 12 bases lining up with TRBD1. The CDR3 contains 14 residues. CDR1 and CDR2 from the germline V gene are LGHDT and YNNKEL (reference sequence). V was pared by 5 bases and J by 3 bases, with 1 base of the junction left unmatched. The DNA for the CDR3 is TGTGCCAGCAGCGGGACAGGGGGCGACTATGGCTACACCTTC. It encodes CASSGTGGDYGYTF.

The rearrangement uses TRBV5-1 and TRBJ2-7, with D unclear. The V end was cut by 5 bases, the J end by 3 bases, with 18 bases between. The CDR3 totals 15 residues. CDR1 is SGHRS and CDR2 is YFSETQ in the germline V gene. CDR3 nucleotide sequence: TGCGCCAGCAGGAAAGAAGTGGGAAGCAGCTACGAGCAGTACTTC. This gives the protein CASRKEVGSSYEQYF.

CDR3 coding DNA: TGTGCCAGCAGCTTAGACAGGGGAGGCAATCAGCCCCAGCATTTT. Its translation: CASSLDRGGNQPQHF. The chain has TRBV7-9 and TRBJ1-5; 7 nucleotides align to TRBD1. The CDR3 length is 15 residues. The germline gives CDR1 SEHNR, CDR2 FQNEAQ (reference sequence). V lost 1 base and J lost 2; bases outside the gene matches: 2.